This T cell receptor beta chain originates from a study of T cells in Graves' hyperthyroidism and ophthalmopathy. Researchers amplified the TCR beta CDR3 regions from RNA transcripts. First-round RT-PCR targeting the TCR CDR3 was performed with the HTBI primer set. TCRdb re-derived calls from the multiplex PCR reads in MiXCR, one entry per CDR3 protein. The data show approximately 600,000 distinct CDR3 sequences, about 15% seen once. This clonotype was observed at least ten times. The CDR3 totals 15 residues. V shed 1 base, J shed 3 bases, and the junction held 1 base outside the gene matches. In germline, CDR1 is SGHVS, CDR2 FQNEAQ.

Specimen: blood. The TCR sequence derives from a woman aged 25 to 39 with Graves' hyperthyroidism that later progressed to Graves' ophthalmopathy. The chain combines TRBV7-8 with TRBJ2-3; 10 bases are a match to TRBD1. CDR3 amino acids: CASSLVGQGTDTQYF. CDR3 in DNA: TGTGCCAGCAGCTTAGTGGGACAGGGGACAGATACGCAGTATTTT.